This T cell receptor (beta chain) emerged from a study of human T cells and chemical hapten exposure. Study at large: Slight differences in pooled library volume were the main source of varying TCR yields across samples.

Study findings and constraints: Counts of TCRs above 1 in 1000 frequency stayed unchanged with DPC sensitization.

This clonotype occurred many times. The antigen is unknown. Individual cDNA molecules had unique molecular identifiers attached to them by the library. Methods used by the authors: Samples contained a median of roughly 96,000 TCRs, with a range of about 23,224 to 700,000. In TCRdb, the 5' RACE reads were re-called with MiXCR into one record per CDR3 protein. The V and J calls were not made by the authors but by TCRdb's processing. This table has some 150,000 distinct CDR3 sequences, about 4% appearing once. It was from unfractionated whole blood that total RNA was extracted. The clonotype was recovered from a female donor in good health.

Here the CDR3 DNA reads TGCAGTGCTAGAGATCTAAGGCTTCGCACAGATACGCAGTATTTT. Encoded protein: CSARDLRLRTDTQYF. This chain links TRBV20-1 with TRBJ2-3; no clear D gene. Germline V gives CDR1 DFQATT, CDR2 SNEGSKA (reference sequence). The CDR3 sequence is 15 residues long. The V end lost 0 bases, the J end lost 1 base, and 11 bases lay between the germline ends.